The T cell receptor (beta chain) under discussion was sequenced for a study of beta chain features in type 1 diabetes. Turning to the study itself: Cell yields, gender and age were similar in healthy donors and patients.

The authors reverse transcribed all of the isolated RNA, so sequencing captured expressed TCRB transcripts. The average output of naive, central memory and regulatory T cell samples was about 3.3 million reads. Sequenced by immunoSEQ multiplex PCR; TCRdb stores in-frame clones only, minus some. The repertoire holds roughly 140,000 clones, with 7.5% to 10% as singletons. Note on this clone: Its antigen remains unknown.

Notes on the study in general: It was among patients, rather than healthy donors, that naive, central memory and Treg TCRB repertoires appeared more similar.

Germline V CDR1 and CDR2: SGHRS, YFSETQ. There are 18 residues in the CDR3. The V end lost 0 bases, the J end lost 6 bases, and 22 bases lay between the germline ends. The J gene is TRBJ2-1, the V gene TRBV5-1, with D possibly being TRBD2 (6 bases). Sequencing used central memory CD4+ T cells from blood. The clonotype comes from a man aged 18 to 35 in good health. CDR3 coding DNA: TGCGCCAGCAGCTTGGGTAGCCTGACTAGAGGCTCACCCAATGAGCAGTTCTTC. It specifies CASSLGSLTRGSPNEQFF. The whole variable domain, filled in from reference TRBV5-1 and TRBJ2-1, reads KAGVTQTPRYLIKTRGQQVTLSCSPISGHRSVSWYQQTPGQGLQFLFEYFSETQRNKGNFPGRFSGRQFSNSRSEMNVSTLELGDSALYLCASSLGSLTRGSPNEQFFGPGTRLTVL.